The present entry profiles one TCR beta chain with its context. Its antigen is still unknown. Findings of the study overall: Tumor Tregs overlapped most with tumor, then blood, naive CD4+ cells.

Treg sorting used a CD4+CD25+CD127-/low gate. Semi-nested PCR with Nested Universal Primer A followed constant-region reverse priming of full-length variable regions. MiXCR, applied by TCRdb to the 5' RACE reads, yields one record per CDR3 protein. The profile shows 35,000 to 50,000 distinct CDR3 sequences, approximately 22% of them singletons. The source of this sequence is a female donor with breast cancer. Material: Tregs sorted from blood.

The CDR3 DNA reads TGCGCCAGCAGCCCTGGTAGCGGGAGAACGAACACCGGGGAGCTGTTTTTT. Its protein is CASSPGSGRTNTGELFF. This chain joins TRBV5-1 and TRBJ2-2; TRBD2 agrees at 9 bases. Germline V gene lookup returns CDR1 SGHRS and CDR2 YFSETQ. V gave up 4 bases and J gave up 0 bases; unmatched junction bases: 7. CDR3 length: 17 residues. The full variable domain, with the rest looked up from reference TRBV5-1 and TRBJ2-2, is KAGVTQTPRYLIKTRGQQVTLSCSPISGHRSVSWYQQTPGQGLQFLFEYFSETQRNKGNFPGRFSGRQFSNSRSEMNVSTLELGDSALYLCASSPGSGRTNTGELFFGEGSRLTVL.